This T cell receptor (beta chain) was found in a study of blood T cell repertoires in COVID-19 (TCRdb year 2020). Broadly, across the study: Samples from collaborators originated in the United States, Italy and Spain and spanned both the acute and convalescent phases of COVID-19. The material from the prospective study consisted of cDNA or gDNA derived from T cells, B-cell-depleted T cells, or PBMCs. Subjects who had been exposed to COVID-19, were actively infected with it, or had recovered from it provided the deeply sampled blood TCRbeta repertoires that made up the dataset. The repertoires were released in a freely available public database meant as a resource for research on the immune response to SARS-CoV-2. Samples were obtained from the ongoing ImmuneRACE study (first 160 participants) and from over 1,000 subjects provided by 6 global collaborators. The sample metadata nearly always contained a de-identified subject ID, COVID-19 status, age in years and sex. HLA class I and class II types, where available, came from metadata supplied by the sample provider rather than from assay-based typing. Beyond this particular receptor, the publication reports: The amount of clinical and demographic metadata varied by source and participant and was provided uncurated.

As to this clone: Its recognized antigen is unknown. No clone much larger than this one lies a single base away; base qualities are absent.

CDR1 and CDR2 (SEHNR, FQNEAQ) derive from the germline V gene (reference sequence). Relative to germline, V is missing 5 bases and J is missing 8 bases, with 5 bases of the junction outside any gene match. Reading from cysteine to phenylalanine, the CDR3 counts 13 amino acids. The retained sequence is limited to the CDR3, 39 bases, with the frame set at the first base. In the prospective study, participants were about 18 to 100 years old, resided in about two dozen geographic areas of the United States, and were enrolled through a virtual design. In the prospective study, cohorts were assigned on the basis of participant-reported clinical history obtained from a screening survey and a study questionnaire. Recovered participants in ImmuneRACE Cohort 3 were defined as having two consecutive negative NP/OP PCR tests, clearance from a healthcare professional, or resolution of symptoms. Each participant in the prospective study had whole blood, serum and a nasopharyngeal or oropharyngeal swab collected by mobile phlebotomists. Prospective study participants could optionally give additional blood draws and questionnaires over a 2-month period. Blood samples from the prospective study were shipped frozen or at room temperature prior to DNA extraction.

TCRbeta CDR3 regions were amplified from genomic DNA by means of the immunoSEQ Assay, a bias-controlled multiplex PCR. The original methods were these. Nucleated cell counts per sample were estimated from amplification of reference gene primers within the assay. To quantify the absolute abundance of each unique TCRbeta CDR3 rearrangement, sequence reads were collapsed and filtered. For each sample, productive Simpson clonality was calculated by taking the square root of Simpson's diversity index across productive rearrangements. Imported from immuneACCESS, the table was reduced by TCRdb to in-frame sequences with V and J called. These copies leave out some clones; in studies compared against another copy, an unresolved V gene accounts for under half, and the cause of the remainder is not known. Clone size and the V and J calls come from that table; the DNA yielded D and trimming. Within this sample are around 260,000 clones, with 80% to 95% of them counted one time only. Of the sample, 1% to 1.3% falls within the top ten clones.

The material sequenced was PBMCs or T cells enriched from blood (not recorded which). This receptor was obtained from a woman under 40 who had recovered from COVID-19. The sequence links TRBV7-9 to TRBJ2-1, and 8 junction bases match TRBD2. The CDR3 loop reads CASSPSGSDEQFF. The bases are TGTGCCAGCAGCCCCAGCGGGAGCGATGAGCAGTTCTTC. Outside the CDR3, residues come from the reference TRBV7-9 and TRBJ2-1 proteins, so the full variable domain is: DTGVSQNPRHKITKRGQNVTFRCDPISEHNRLYWYRQTLGQGPEFLTYFQNEAQLEKSRLLSDRFSAERPKGSFSTLEIQRTEQGDSAMYLCASSPSGSDEQFFGPGTRLTVL.